Presented here are 27 T cell receptor beta chains from one specimen sequenced in a study of blood T cell repertoires in COVID-19. TCRdb's table, derived via immunoSEQ multiplex PCR, lists solely in-frame clones and lacks some. This table holds 250,000 to 300,000 clones, about 81% found once. Sequencing was carried out using PBMCs or T cells enriched from blood (not recorded which). These receptors all stem from a man under 40 with acute COVID-19.

This clone was recorded once. The V gene is TRBV6-5, the J gene TRBJ1-2, with D perhaps TRBD1 (6 bases). Germline V lookup: CDR1 MNHEY, CDR2 SVGAGI. The V gene lost 6 bases and the J gene lost 8 bases, with 22 bases spanning the gap. CDR3 length equals 15 residues. The CDR3 sequence is CASRDGTSKTWGYTF. The CDR3 region has the DNA TGTGCCAGCAGGGATGGGACATCGAAAACATGGGGCTACACCTTC.

The chain uses TRBV4-1 and TRBJ2-1; D is ambiguous. The CDR3 contains 15 residues. Trimming took off 0 bases at V and 0 bases at J, with 6 bases between the two ends. Looked up from germline, CDR1 is MGHRA and CDR2 is YSYEKL. In DNA, the CDR3 is TGCGCCAGCAGCCAAGATCCAGGCTCCTACAATGAGCAGTTCTTC. Amino acid sequence: CASSQDPGSYNEQFF.

The chain recombines TRBV4-3 with TRBJ2-1; unclear D gene. This CDR3 spans 13 amino acids. The ends were cut back, 0 bases at V and 10 bases at J, with 10 bases in the middle. Germline CDR1 is LGHNA and CDR2 is YSLEER. The CDR3 spells CASSQDEAQEQFF. CDR3 nucleotide sequence: TGCGCCAGCAGCCAAGATGAGGCCCAGGAGCAGTTCTTC.

This chain connects TRBV24-1 to TRBJ2-3; weak D call: TRBD1 (5 bases). Germline V CDR1 and CDR2: KGHDR, SFDVKD. V was clipped by 1 base and J by 2 bases, with 9 bases between them. The CDR3 is 15 amino acids. The CDR3 loop reads CATSDFDSHTDTQYF. The CDR3 coding sequence is TGTGCCACCAGTGATTTCGACAGCCACACAGATACGCAGTATTTT.

V usage is TRBV15 and J usage is TRBJ1-2; possible D gene TRBD1, 5 bases. This CDR3 is 13 amino acids long. Between the trimmed V and J ends, which lost 2 bases and 6 bases, there was a span of 10 bases. Germline CDR1 reads LNHNV; CDR2 reads YYDKDF (reference sequence). CDR3: CATSRTTDHGYTF. For the CDR3, the DNA is TGTGCCACCAGCAGAACGACAGACCATGGCTACACCTTC.

The V and J genes are TRBV5-6 and TRBJ2-3; possibly TRBD2 for D (5 bases). Germline assignment: CDR1 SGHDT and CDR2 YYEEEE. With 4 bases removed from V and 3 bases from J, the gap between germline ends came to 15 bases. CDR3 length: 15 residues. The CDR3: CASSIPGGRTDTQYF. The CDR3, as DNA: TGTGCCAGCAGCATCCCCGGAGGTAGAACAGATACGCAGTATTTT.

The rearrangement uses TRBV5-6 and TRBJ1-4, with D possibly being TRBD1 (5 bases). Trimming cost V 3 bases and J 5 bases, with 17 bases left between them. This CDR3 contains 16 residues. Germline V gene lookup returns CDR1 SGHDT and CDR2 YYEEEE. CDR3 nucleotide sequence: TGTGCCAGCAGCTCCCAAGGTCGGGGGGAGAATGAAAAACTGTTTTTT. This sequence encodes CASSSQGRGENEKLFF.

J is TRBJ1-6 and V is TRBV20-1; D perhaps matches TRBD1 (5 bases). Trimming removed 3 bases at V and 9 bases at J, with 18 bases between. This CDR3 spans 15 amino acids. The germline CDR1 and CDR2 sequences are DFQATT and SNEGSKA (reference sequence). As DNA, the CDR3 is TGCAGTGCTAGTCCGGGGACTGCGGATAGTTCACCCCTCCACTTT. It is translated as CSASPGTADSSPLHF.

V usage is TRBV19 and J usage is TRBJ1-5, with no clear D. Between the trimmed V and J ends, which lost 7 bases and 6 bases, there was a span of 13 bases. CDR1 LNHDA and CDR2 SQIVND come from the germline V gene (reference sequence). The CDR3 has 13 amino acids. CDR3 protein: CASTKIVGQPQHF. CDR3 coding DNA: TGTGCCAGTACCAAAATAGTTGGTCAGCCCCAGCATTTT.

This rearrangement joins TRBV18 to TRBJ2-2, with 9 bases identical to TRBD2. The length of the CDR3 is 15 residues. J gave up 1 base and V 3 bases, and 0 bases lay outside the gene matches. Per the germline V gene, CDR1 is KGHSH and CDR2 is LQKENI. The chain's CDR3 is CASSPTSGNTGELFF. CDR3 DNA sequence: TGTGCCAGCTCACCGACTAGCGGGAACACCGGGGAGCTGTTTTTT. The full variable domain, in which reference TRBV18 and TRBJ2-2 provide the parts outside the CDR3, is NAGVMQNPRHLVRRRGQEARLRCSPMKGHSHVYWYRQLPEEGLKFMVYLQKENIIDESGMPKERFSAEFPKEGPSILRIQQVVRGDSAAYFCASSPTSGNTGELFFGEGSRLTVL.

This chain joins TRBV27 and TRBJ1-6; tentatively, D is TRBD1 (5 bases). V lost 7 bases and J 9 bases, leaving 19 bases between the germline ends. This CDR3 contains 15 residues. CDR1 and CDR2 (germline): MNHEY, SMNVEV (reference sequence). The CDR3 region is CASTHFTGSGSPLHF. In nucleotides, the CDR3 is TGTGCCAGCACCCATTTTACAGGCTCGGGTTCACCCCTCCACTTT.

The chain combines TRBV29-1 with TRBJ2-3; 7 bases map to TRBD1. CDR1 and CDR2 (germline): SQVTM, ANQGSEA. The CDR3 loop spans 13 amino acids. V was pared by 6 bases and J by 6 bases, with 9 bases of the junction left unmatched. The CDR3: CSVLTGVGDTQYF. In DNA, the CDR3 is TGCAGCGTACTCACAGGGGTGGGCGATACGCAGTATTTT.

The chain carries TRBV19 and TRBJ1-1; 7 nucleotides match TRBD1. There are 14 residues in the CDR3. J was trimmed by 5 bases and V by 5 bases; bases with no gene match: 8. The V gene's germline CDR1 is LNHDA and CDR2 SQIVND (reference sequence). This CDR3 is CASSLMAGGTEAFF. The CDR3 DNA sequence: TGTGCCAGTAGTCTAATGGCAGGGGGGACTGAAGCTTTCTTT.

The gene calls are TRBV3-1 (or the pseudogene TRBV3-2) and TRBJ2-1; a possible D gene is TRBD1 (5 bases). V was shortened by 3 bases and J by 1 base, with 16 bases between the two germline ends. The CDR3 extends over 17 amino acids. Germline lookup yields CDR1 LGHDT and CDR2 YNNKEL (reference sequence). CDR3 protein: CASSHRAPDESYNEQFF. The CDR3 DNA follows: TGTGCCAGCAGCCACAGGGCCCCAGATGAGTCCTACAATGAGCAGTTCTTC.

This chain uses TRBV4-1 with TRBJ1-5, with 7 bases identical to TRBD1. The CDR3 runs 14 residues. The germline gives CDR1 MGHRA, CDR2 YSYEKL. The junction had 3 bases not matched to a gene; V was cut back by 2 bases and J by 5 bases. The CDR3 spells CASSQNGQDQPQHF. The CDR3 DNA follows: TGCGCCAGCAGCCAAAACGGACAGGATCAGCCCCAGCATTTT.

In its sample, this clone was seen once. This chain uses TRBV2 with TRBJ2-1, with 10 bases fitting TRBD1. Trimming at V came to 5 bases and at J to 7 bases, leaving 2 bases not matched to a gene. Looked up from germline, CDR1 is SNHLY and CDR2 is FYNNEI. The CDR3 contains 13 residues. DNA for the CDR3: TGTGCCAGCAGTTGGACAGGGGGAAATGAGCAGTTCTTC. Its translation: CASSWTGGNEQFF.

The chain combines TRBV2 with TRBJ1-1, with a possible D match to TRBD1 (6 bases). CDR3 length: 18 residues. Germline loops: CDR1 SNHLY, CDR2 FYNNEI. V dropped 6 bases and J dropped 3 bases, with 26 bases sitting between them. This CDR3 is CASRRDNTPMYLDTEAFF. As DNA, the CDR3 is TGTGCCAGCAGGAGGGACAACACTCCCATGTATTTAGACACTGAAGCTTTCTTT.

This chain connects TRBV7-8 to TRBJ2-5, with 11 nucleotides matching TRBD2. CDR1 and CDR2 (germline): SGHVS, FQNEAQ. The CDR3 is 15 amino acids. Trimming took 5 bases from V and 9 from J; bases not matched to a gene: 11. The CDR3 DNA is TGTGCCAGCAGCGGGAAGACTAGCGGGGTGGTGGCCCAGTACTTC. Translated, it gives CASSGKTSGVVAQYF.

The chain recombines TRBV3-1 (or the pseudogene TRBV3-2) with TRBJ1-2, with 7 bases lining up with TRBD1. Germline V gene data show CDR1 as LGHDT and CDR2 as YNNKEL (reference sequence). The V segment lost 0 bases and the J segment 0 bases; nucleotides outside the gene matches: 4. CDR3 length equals 16 residues. This CDR3 reads CASSQDDRGPNYGYTF. The CDR3 nucleotides read TGTGCCAGCAGCCAAGATGATAGGGGGCCTAACTATGGCTACACCTTC.

This chain's CDR3 is CSVEPLVGEAFF. The CDR3 nucleotides are TGCAGCGTTGAACCACTAGTAGGTGAAGCTTTCTTT. The rearrangement uses TRBV29-1 and TRBJ1-1; D gene ambiguous. V was clipped by 2 bases and J by 7 bases, with 11 bases between them. The CDR3 sequence is 12 residues long. Germline V gene data show CDR1 as SQVTM and CDR2 as ANQGSEA.

The V gene is TRBV19, the J gene TRBJ1-6; 12 bases agree with TRBD1. Trimming at V came to 8 bases and at J to 9 bases, leaving 2 bases not matched to a gene. CDR1 is LNHDA and CDR2 is SQIVND in the germline V gene (reference sequence). The CDR3 sequence is 13 residues long. CDR3 bases: TGTGCCAGTGGGGACAGGGGGCTTTCACCCCTCCACTTT. Translating it yields CASGDRGLSPLHF. The full variable domain, completed using reference TRBV19 and TRBJ1-6, is DGGITQSPKYLFRKEGQNVTLSCEQNLNHDAMYWYRQDPGQGLRLIYYSQIVNDFQKGDIAEGYSVSREKKESFPLTVTSAQKNPTAFYLCASGDRGLSPLHFGNGTRLTVT.

For this clone: An end of the junction differs from the germline gene, which may be a read error. The rearrangement joins TRBV12-3 or TRBV12-4 to TRBJ2-5, with a tentative D call TRBD1 (6 bases). The CDR3 covers 11 residues. CDR3: CASSSGHSSHF. CDR3 nucleotides: TGTGCCAGCAGTTCGGGACACTCTTCGCACTTC.

CDR3 amino acids: CASNMRWVDEQYV. The CDR3, as DNA: TGTGCCAGCAATATGCGGTGGGTGGACGAGCAGTACGTC. The V gene is TRBV6-5, the J gene TRBJ2-7; no definite D call. The CDR3 runs 13 residues. The V end was cut by 7 bases, the J end by 5 bases, with 15 bases between. In germline, CDR1 is MNHEY, CDR2 SVGAGI.

This chain joins TRBV29-1 and TRBJ1-5; D might be TRBD1 (5 bases). The V end lost 3 bases, the J end lost 10 bases, and 13 bases lay between the germline ends. Germline CDR1 is SQVTM and CDR2 is ANQGSEA. This CDR3 region has 12 residues. The CDR3 region has the DNA TGCAGCGTTGAGGGGCAGGACGGACCCCAGCATTTT. This translates into CSVEGQDGPQHF. Full variable domain (outside the CDR3, taken from reference TRBV29-1 and TRBJ1-5): SAVISQKPSRDICQRGTSLTIQCQVDSQVTMMFWYRQQPGQSLTLIATANQGSEATYESGFVIDKFPISRPNLTFSTLTVSNMSPEDSSIYLCSVEGQDGPQHFGDGTRLSIL.

The chain employs TRBV7-9 and TRBJ2-2; D not resolved. The germline gives CDR1 SEHNR, CDR2 FQNEAQ (reference sequence). The CDR3 is 15 amino acids. V was shortened by 3 bases and J by 4 bases, with 12 bases between the two germline ends. Here the CDR3 reads CASSFPGSVTGELFF. DNA of the CDR3: TGTGCCAGCAGCTTCCCCGGGTCGGTCACCGGGGAGCTGTTTTTT. The complete variable domain, with remaining parts taken from reference TRBV7-9 and TRBJ2-2, reads DTGVSQNPRHKITKRGQNVTFRCDPISEHNRLYWYRQTLGQGPEFLTYFQNEAQLEKSRLLSDRFSAERPKGSFSTLEIQRTEQGDSAMYLCASSFPGSVTGELFFGEGSRLTVL.

The chain combines TRBV24-1 with TRBJ2-1; D is uncertain. V was shortened by 4 bases and J by 0 bases, with 6 bases between the two germline ends. Germline CDR1 reads KGHDR; CDR2 reads SFDVKD. This CDR3 region has 14 residues. CDR3 protein: CATSDTSSYNEQFF. CDR3 bases: TGTGCCACCAGTGACACTTCCTCCTACAATGAGCAGTTCTTC.

The CDR3 sequence is CASSLASRELFF. The CDR3 bases are TGTGCCAGCAGCTTAGCCTCCCGGGAGCTGTTTTTT. The gene calls are TRBV7-2 and TRBJ2-2; D is undetermined. V dropped 0 bases and J dropped 9 bases, with 5 bases sitting between them. The CDR3 contains 12 residues. Looked up from germline, CDR1 is SGHTA and CDR2 is FQGNSA.